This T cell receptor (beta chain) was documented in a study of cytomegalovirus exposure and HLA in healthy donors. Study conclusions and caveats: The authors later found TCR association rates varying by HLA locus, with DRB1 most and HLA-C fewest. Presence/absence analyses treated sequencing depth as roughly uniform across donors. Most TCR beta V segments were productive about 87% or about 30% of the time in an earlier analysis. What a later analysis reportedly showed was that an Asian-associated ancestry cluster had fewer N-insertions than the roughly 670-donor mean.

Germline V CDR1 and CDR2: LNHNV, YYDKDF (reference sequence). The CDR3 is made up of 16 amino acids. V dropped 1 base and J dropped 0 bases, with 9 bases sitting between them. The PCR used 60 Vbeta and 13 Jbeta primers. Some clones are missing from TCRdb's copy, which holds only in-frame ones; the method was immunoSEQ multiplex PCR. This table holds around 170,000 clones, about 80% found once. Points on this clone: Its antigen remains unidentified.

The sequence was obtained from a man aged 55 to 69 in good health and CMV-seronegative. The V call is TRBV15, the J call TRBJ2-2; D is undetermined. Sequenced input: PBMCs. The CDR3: CATSRVEAPNTGELFF. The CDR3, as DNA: TGTGCCACCAGCAGAGTCGAGGCACCGAACACCGGGGAGCTGTTTTTT.